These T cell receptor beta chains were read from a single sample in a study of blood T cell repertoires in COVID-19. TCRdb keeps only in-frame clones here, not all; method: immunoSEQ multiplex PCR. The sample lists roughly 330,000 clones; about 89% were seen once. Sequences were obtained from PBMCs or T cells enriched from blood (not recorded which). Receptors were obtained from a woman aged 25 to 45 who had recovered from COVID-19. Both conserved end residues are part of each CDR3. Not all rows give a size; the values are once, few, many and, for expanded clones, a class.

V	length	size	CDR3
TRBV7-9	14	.	CASSLAGGLREQFF
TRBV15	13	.	CATSRDWGGRAFF
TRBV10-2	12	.	CASSWPNTEAFF
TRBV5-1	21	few	CASSLSGQRGASVSSTDTQYF
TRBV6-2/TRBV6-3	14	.	CASSGGLAGYTQYF
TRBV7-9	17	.	CASSDTQQGTGANVLTF
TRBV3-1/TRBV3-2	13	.	CASSQDTDTEAFF
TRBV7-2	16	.	CASSLAHRADPETQYF
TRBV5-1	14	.	CASSLDQGARGYTF
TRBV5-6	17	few	CASSLNSGALSNQPQHF
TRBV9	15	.	CASSTPGHLRGGYTF
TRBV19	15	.	CASRFRGYSNQPQHF
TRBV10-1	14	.	CASNAGGAYNEQFF
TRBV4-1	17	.	CASSQGGQGTYDYGYTF
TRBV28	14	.	CASSLRRQNTEAFF
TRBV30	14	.	CAWSVKGRSYGYTF
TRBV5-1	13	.	CASSLAGGYEQFF
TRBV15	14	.	CATRGHLDTGELFF
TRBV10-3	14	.	CAISEWGGLNEQFF
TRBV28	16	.	CASSPPGSYSNQPQHF
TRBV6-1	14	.	CASMYGGSTYEQYF
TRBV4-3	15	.	CASSQDRGSSYGYTF
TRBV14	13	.	CASSQVLNTEAFF
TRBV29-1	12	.	CSVGGANYGYTF
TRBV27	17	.	CASSYTGGLSYNSPLHF
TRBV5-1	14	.	CASATRENTGELFF
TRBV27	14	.	CASSLRGQNTEAFF
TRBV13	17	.	CASTRTSGAGSYNEQFF
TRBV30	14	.	CAWSVGGQGYGYTF
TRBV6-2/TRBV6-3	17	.	CASSGDRDLLFSYEQYF
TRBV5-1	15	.	CASSPGGPNTGELFF
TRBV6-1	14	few	CASSDRGRANVLTF
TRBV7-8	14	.	CASSPTGINYGYTF
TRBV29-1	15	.	CSVEGDRGGADTQYF
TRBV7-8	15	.	CASSLGGREAGELFF
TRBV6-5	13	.	CASSYSRVSEAFF
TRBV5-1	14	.	CASSAGQGPYGYTF
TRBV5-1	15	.	CASSFAGLGNQPQHF
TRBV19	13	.	CASSMALNYGYTF
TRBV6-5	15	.	CASSYPDRGSPEAFF
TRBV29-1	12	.	CSVEDSRVASTF
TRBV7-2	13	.	CASSSQGSQPQHF
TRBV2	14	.	CASNREEGYTEAFF
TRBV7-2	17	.	CASRRTSGGPSTDTQYF
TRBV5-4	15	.	CASSLAGGLSGELFF
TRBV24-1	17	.	CATSDPPRDRNQETQYF
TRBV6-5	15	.	CASSRTGGSGNTIYF
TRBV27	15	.	CASSLYGANTGELFF
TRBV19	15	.	CASSWTAFSNQPQHF
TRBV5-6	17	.	CASSLAWVQGLNTEAFF
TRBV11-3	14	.	CASSLGRGADTQYF
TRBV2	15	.	CASSSDRGSYNEQFF
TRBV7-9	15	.	CASSSSEVYREGYTF
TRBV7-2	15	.	CASSLYGGGTDTQYF
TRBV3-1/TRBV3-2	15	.	CASSQDGQIAGGYTF
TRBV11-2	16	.	CASSAVTGSGYNEQFF